Sequencing of this TCR beta chain was carried out in a study of blood T cell repertoires in COVID-19. Study-wide context: Samples representing acute and convalescent COVID-19 were sourced from the United States, Italy and Spain.

TCRdb keeps only in-frame clones here, not all; method: immunoSEQ multiplex PCR. The sample holds some 150,000 clones, roughly 80% seen once. V was trimmed by 3 bases and J by 5 bases, leaving 11 bases between them. This CDR3 spans 13 amino acids. This clone has a single count. The TCR sequence derives from a woman at least 80 years old in a cohort sampled during active or convalescent COVID-19. The sample taken for sequencing was peripheral blood. The chain employs TRBV12-3 or TRBV12-4 and TRBJ2-7; D possibly corresponds to TRBD2 (6 bases). The chain's CDR3 is CASSFAPGDEQYF. CDR3 nucleotides: TGTGCCAGCAGTTTCGCCCCGGGGGACGAGCAGTACTTC.